This passage covers 19 T cell receptor beta chains from one sample sequenced in a study of regulatory T cells in long-lasting Graves disease. Building the TCR beta libraries relied on iRepertoire HTBI primers, and CDR3 regions underwent Arm-PCR. Each CDR3 protein gets one entry after TCRdb re-called the multiplex PCR reads with MiXCR. The table has fewer than 450,000 distinct CDR3 sequences, around a quarter seen once. The time point was: persistent/refractory GD, antithyroid drugs over 5 years with positive TRAb. Construction of the TCR library relied on RNA isolated from PBMCs. The sample here was peripheral blood mononuclear cells (PBMCs), taken when the disease was refractory, from a patient treated with antithyroid drugs. Source of these receptors: a female donor with Graves disease.

This clonotype turned up a few times. The rearrangement links TRBV20-1 to TRBJ2-7; TRBD2 matches at 7 bases. Germline V gives CDR1 DFQATT, CDR2 SNEGSKA (reference sequence). This CDR3 is built from 15 residues. With V trimmed by 0 bases and J by 4 bases, 9 bases remained unmatched. The CDR3 region is CSARDRAGVGYEQYF. Here the CDR3 DNA reads TGCAGTGCTAGAGATAGGGCGGGAGTTGGTTACGAGCAGTACTTC.

This clonotype occurred many times. The chain couples TRBV7-9 to TRBJ2-7, with TRBD2 matching 10 bases. V trimming: 2 bases; J trimming: 8 bases; junction bases outside the gene matches: 15. Per germline, CDR1 SEHNR and CDR2 FQNEAQ (reference sequence). CDR3 size: 17 residues. As DNA, the CDR3 is TGTGCCAGCAGCTTACCTACACTTCTAGCGGGAGCCCCCAAGCAGTACTTC. This translates into CASSLPTLLAGAPKQYF.

As to this clonotype: This may arise from a read error, as a much more abundant clone is one base away. J is TRBJ2-6 and V is TRBV20-1, with 8 nucleotides matching TRBD2. The germline CDR1 and CDR2 sequences are DFQATT and SNEGSKA (reference sequence). The CDR3 is made up of 15 amino acids. The CDR3 loop reads CSARGGARGANVLAF. CDR3 DNA: TGCAGTGCTAGAGGAGGGGCGCGGGGGGCCAACGTCCTGGCTTTC.

There are many counts of this clonotype. This rearrangement joins TRBV2 to TRBJ2-7; D gene uncertain. Germline-derived CDR1 and CDR2 are SNHLY and FYNNEI. The V gene lost 10 bases and the J gene lost 2 bases, with 21 bases spanning the gap. CDR3 size: 15 residues. CDR3 residues: CATVRGLSKAYEQYF. Written as DNA, the CDR3 is TGTGCCACCGTACGAGGCCTCAGCAAGGCCTACGAGCAGTACTTC.

V gene TRBV7-2 combines with J gene TRBJ2-1; the D gene is possibly TRBD1 (5 bases). V lost 2 bases and J lost 5, with 13 bases in between. The CDR3 runs 15 residues. Germline V lookup: CDR1 SGHTA, CDR2 FQGNSA. CDR3 sequence (DNA): TGTGCCAGCAGCTTAAGGCCAGGGAACCACAATGAGCAGTTCTTC. Translated, it gives CASSLRPGNHNEQFF.

This clonotype was observed many times. The chain recombines TRBV30 with TRBJ1-4; D gene ambiguous. V was clipped by 0 bases and J by 7 bases, with 3 bases between them. The CDR3 loop spans 11 amino acids. Per the germline V gene, CDR1 is GTSNPN and CDR2 is SVGIG (reference sequence). This CDR3 reads CAWSVPEKLFF. The CDR3 DNA reads TGTGCCTGGAGTGTACCTGAAAAACTGTTTTTT.

This clonotype was detected ten times or more. The rearrangement uses TRBV20-1 and TRBJ1-5, with D perhaps TRBD1 (6 bases). Germline loops: CDR1 DFQATT, CDR2 SNEGSKA (reference sequence). This CDR3 contains 15 residues. Trimming took off 6 bases at V and 0 bases at J, with 15 bases between the two ends. CDR3 amino acids: CSARIGQFSNQPQHF. CDR3 in DNA: TGCAGTGCCCGCATCGGACAGTTTAGCAATCAGCCCCAGCATTTT.

Many counts were recorded for this clonotype. The CDR3 is CASSTAVTGELFF. The CDR3 DNA reads as TGTGCCAGCAGTACGGCAGTGACCGGGGAGCTGTTTTTT. V usage is TRBV6-1 and J usage is TRBJ2-2; D unclear. Germline V gene sequence: CDR1 MNHNS, CDR2 SASEGT. The CDR3 contains 13 residues. V was cut by 5 bases and J by 5 bases, with 9 bases left in between.

This chain connects TRBV6-2 or TRBV6-3 to TRBJ2-7, with 7 bases identical to TRBD1. This CDR3 region has 15 residues. The V segment lost 2 bases and the J segment 3 bases; nucleotides outside the gene matches: 7. The germline gives CDR1 MNHEY, CDR2 SVGEGT. CDR3 amino acids: CASSYTGTAHYEQYF. CDR3 coding DNA: TGTGCCAGCAGTTACACCGGGACAGCCCACTACGAGCAGTACTTC.

This clonotype was seen ten or more times. The chain combines TRBV6-1 with TRBJ1-6; 11 bases are shared with TRBD1. V shed 5 bases and J 8 bases; nucleotides not matched to a gene: 5. The CDR3 contains 15 residues. Germline V gives CDR1 MNHNS, CDR2 SASEGT. The CDR3 region is CASSTGQGAYSPLHF. In nucleotides, the CDR3 is TGTGCCAGCAGTACAGGACAGGGGGCTTATTCACCCCTCCACTTT.

The chain employs TRBV30 and TRBJ1-2, with a weak D call TRBD1 (5 bases). Trimming left V 1 base short and J 4 bases short, with 10 bases between. CDR3 length equals 13 residues. The germline CDR1 and CDR2 sequences are GTSNPN and SVGIG (reference sequence). The CDR3 DNA is TGTGCCTGGAGTGCGGGGGTCGGCTATGGCTACACCTTC. It encodes CAWSAGVGYGYTF. Full variable domain (missing parts from reference TRBV30 and TRBJ1-2): SQTIHQWPATLVQPVGSPLSLECTVEGTSNPNLYWYRQAAGRGLQLLFYSVGIGQISSEVPQNLSASRPQDRQFILSSKKLLLSDSGFYLCAWSAGVGYGYTFGSGTRLTVV.

The rearrangement links TRBV6-1 to TRBJ1-2; 8 bases are a match to TRBD1. Trimming cost V 3 bases and J 5 bases; bases outside gene matches: 8. This CDR3 has 15 residues. Per the germline V gene, CDR1 is MNHNS and CDR2 is SASEGT. The CDR3 nucleotides are TGTGCCAGCAGTGACTGGGACAGGTCGACGTATGGCTACACCTTC. It encodes CASSDWDRSTYGYTF.

The chain couples TRBV5-5 to TRBJ2-2; D is ambiguous. CDR3 length equals 12 residues. V was shortened by 2 bases and J by 8 bases, with 7 bases between the two germline ends. In germline, CDR1 is SGHKS, CDR2 YYEKEE (reference sequence). DNA for the CDR3: TGTGCCAGCAGCTTTTCTTATGGGGAGCTGTTTTTT. Its protein product is CASSFSYGELFF.

This chain connects TRBV30 to TRBJ2-3; 8 bases are shared with TRBD1. CDR3 length: 14 amino acids. V trimming: 8 bases; J trimming: 1 base; junction bases outside the gene matches: 8. Germline V CDR1 and CDR2: GTSNPN, SVGIG (reference sequence). The CDR3 sequence is CAHQTGARTDTQYF. DNA for the CDR3: TGTGCCCACCAGACAGGGGCACGCACAGATACGCAGTATTTT. Full variable domain (rest looked up from reference TRBV30 and TRBJ2-3): SQTIHQWPATLVQPVGSPLSLECTVEGTSNPNLYWYRQAAGRGLQLLFYSVGIGQISSEVPQNLSASRPQDRQFILSSKKLLLSDSGFYLCAHQTGARTDTQYFGPGTRLTVL.

Note on this clonotype: A much more abundant neighbour one base away suggests this may be a read error. The chain recombines TRBV19 with TRBJ1-1; the match to TRBD1 covers 7 bases. From germline, CDR1 is LNHDA and CDR2 SQIVND (reference sequence). This CDR3 is 15 amino acids long. CDR3 amino acids: CASKPTGTANTEALF. The CDR3 nucleotides are TGTGCCAGTAAGCCAACCGGGACAGCGAACACTGAAGCTCTCTTT.

This clonotype came up many times. The CDR3 region is CASSLSRTDGSPLHF. CDR3 nucleotide sequence: TGTGCCAGCAGTTTATCTCGGACTGATGGTTCACCCCTCCACTTT. This chain uses TRBV27 with TRBJ1-6; D call uncertain. CDR1 and CDR2 from the germline V gene are MNHEY and SMNVEV (reference sequence). The CDR3 extends over 15 amino acids. Trimming shortened V by 0 bases and J by 9 bases, and 12 bases separated the two germline ends.

This clonotype was seen ten or more times. The CDR3 sequence: CATPEDREGGYTF. CDR3 nucleotide sequence: TGTGCCACCCCCGAGGACAGGGAGGGTGGCTACACCTTC. This sequence joins TRBV28 and TRBJ1-2, with TRBD1 matching 8 bases. CDR1 is MDHEN and CDR2 is SYDVKM in the germline V gene. The CDR3 spans 13 residues. Losses at the gene ends were 10 bases for V and 7 bases for J; bases not matched to a gene: 11.

On this clonotype itself: This may come from a read error, since a much larger clone is one base off. This chain connects TRBV28 to TRBJ2-5, with a tentative D call TRBD1 (6 bases). In germline, CDR1 is MDHEN, CDR2 SYDVKM. The CDR3 totals 14 residues. The CDR3 is CASSDSGTQEAQYF. In nucleotides, the CDR3 is TGTGCCAGCAGCGATTCCGGGACACAAGAGGCCCAGTACTTC.

This clonotype was seen ten or more times. This chain joins TRBV12-3 or TRBV12-4 and TRBJ1-2; possibly TRBD1 for D (5 bases). V dropped 5 bases and J dropped 10 bases, with 20 bases sitting between them. There are 14 residues in the CDR3. CDR3 in DNA: TGTGCCAGCAGTGCCGGACATCCTGCTCCTGACTACACCTTC. Protein sequence: CASSAGHPAPDYTF.